The 17 T cell receptor beta chains below all came from one sample that was sequenced in a study of blood T cell repertoires in COVID-19. Sequencing used immunoSEQ multiplex PCR; TCRdb keeps in-frame clones, though not all of them. The repertoire includes 100,000 or so clones, roughly 92% of them detected once, and around 5.7% sits in the top ten. The sequenced sample was peripheral blood. The receptor source for this set is a man between 65 and 80 years old with acute or convalescent COVID-19.

The V gene is TRBV19, the J gene TRBJ2-3, with unresolved D. The germline gives CDR1 LNHDA, CDR2 SQIVND (reference sequence). CDR3 size: 13 residues. V lost 7 bases to trimming and J lost 2 bases, with 10 bases between them. The CDR3 DNA reads as TGTGCCAGTACTGGCACCCCCACAGATACGCAGTATTTT. This sequence encodes CASTGTPTDTQYF.

This clone was seen once. The chain joins TRBV6-4 to TRBJ1-6; 9 positions match TRBD1. This CDR3 has 13 residues. The J segment lost 7 bases and the V segment lost 6 bases, leaving 1 base of the junction unmatched. Germline assignment: CDR1 MRHNA and CDR2 SNTAGT. This CDR3 is CASRDRGNSPLHF. The CDR3 bases are TGTGCCAGCAGAGACAGGGGGAATTCACCCCTCCACTTT.

The chain employs TRBV15 and TRBJ2-5, with 9 bases matching TRBD2. The CDR3 is 14 residues long. J was trimmed by 5 bases and V by 1 base; bases with no gene match: 2. Germline V gives CDR1 LNHNV, CDR2 YYDKDF (reference sequence). The CDR3 reads CATSRGGGAETQYF. The CDR3, as DNA: TGTGCCACCAGCAGAGGCGGGGGGGCGGAGACCCAGTACTTC.

This chain connects TRBV28 to TRBJ1-2; the D gene is possibly TRBD1 (6 bases). The CDR3 extends over 14 amino acids. CDR1 and CDR2 (germline): MDHEN, SYDVKM. The V and J ends lost 3 bases and 2 bases respectively, with 10 bases between them. The CDR3 DNA follows: TGTGCCAGCAGTTTCGGGACACCAAACTATGGCTACACCTTC. Translated, it gives CASSFGTPNYGYTF.

The V gene is TRBV7-2, the J gene TRBJ1-1; a possible D gene is TRBD1 (5 bases). The CDR3 extends over 14 amino acids. The V end lost 3 bases, the J end lost 8 bases, and 16 bases lay between the germline ends. Germline V lookup: CDR1 SGHTA, CDR2 FQGNSA. The CDR3 is CASSLPGLRPEAFF. The CDR3 bases are TGTGCCAGCAGCTTGCCGGGACTGAGGCCCGAAGCTTTCTTT.

The chain combines TRBV6-5 with TRBJ2-2; 7 nucleotides agree with TRBD1. The germline V gene has CDR1 MNHEY and CDR2 SVGAGI. J gave up 13 bases and V 2 bases, and 10 bases lay outside the gene matches. This CDR3 region has 14 residues. This CDR3 is CASSYTHDRAALFF. CDR3 sequence (DNA): TGTGCCAGCAGTTACACCCACGACAGGGCCGCGCTGTTTTTT.

The V gene is TRBV27, the J gene TRBJ2-7; TRBD2 aligns across 8 bases. The germline gives CDR1 MNHEY, CDR2 SMNVEV (reference sequence). J lost 6 bases, V lost 6 bases, and 1 base had no gene match. The CDR3 is 11 residues long. In DNA form, the CDR3 reads TGTGCCAGCAGACGGGAGGGCGAGCAGTACTTC. This gives the protein CASRREGEQYF.

The chain recombines TRBV30 with TRBJ2-3, with D unresolved. This CDR3 contains 15 residues. Deletions cut 2 bases from V and 0 bases from J, with 12 bases between. Per germline, CDR1 GTSNPN and CDR2 SVGIG (reference sequence). The CDR3 region is CAWSKTAASTDTQYF. Here the CDR3 DNA reads TGTGCCTGGAGTAAGACTGCCGCTAGCACAGATACGCAGTATTTT.

This clone was recorded only once. The rearrangement joins TRBV11-2 to TRBJ1-2; D gene uncertain. Looked up from germline, CDR1 is SGHAT and CDR2 is FQNNGV. Trimming stripped 1 base from V and 2 bases from J, with 8 bases between. CDR3 length: 14 amino acids. As DNA, the CDR3 is TGTGCCAGCAGCTTAGGGAGAGGAAACTATGGCTACACCTTC. Amino acids: CASSLGRGNYGYTF.

The V gene is TRBV5-5, the J gene TRBJ2-7; D might be TRBD1 (6 bases). The length of the CDR3 is 15 residues. The V and J ends lost 0 bases and 2 bases respectively, with 12 bases between them. Germline V gives CDR1 SGHKS, CDR2 YYEKEE (reference sequence). The CDR3 is CASSLAPGTTYEQYF. The DNA for the CDR3 is TGTGCCAGCAGCTTGGCCCCCGGGACAACCTACGAGCAGTACTTC.

V and J are TRBV6-5 and TRBJ1-2, with 8 bases aligning to TRBD1. Germline CDR1 and CDR2: MNHEY and SVGAGI. V lost 8 bases, J lost 4 bases, and 3 bases stayed unmatched. The CDR3 sequence is 12 residues long. CDR3 DNA sequence: TGTGCCAGCCGGGACAGGCTCTATGGCTACACCTTC. It translates to CASRDRLYGYTF.

The gene calls are TRBV28 and TRBJ2-2; a weak D match, TRBD2 (6 bases). Germline V CDR1 and CDR2: MDHEN, SYDVKM. The CDR3 extends over 16 amino acids. With 10 bases removed from V and 4 bases from J, the gap between germline ends came to 22 bases. The CDR3 DNA is TGTGCCACTTTACCGCCAGGCCGGGAGTTCACCGGGGAGCTGTTTTTT. This codes for CATLPPGREFTGELFF.

The chain couples TRBV5-6 to TRBJ2-5; D perhaps matches TRBD2 (6 bases). In germline, CDR1 is SGHDT, CDR2 YYEEEE. V was pared by 0 bases and J by 5 bases, with 17 bases between. The CDR3 sequence is 16 residues long. CDR3 bases: TGTGCCAGCAGCTTGGCCTTAGGGGAGGTTCGGGAGACCCAGTACTTC. Its protein is CASSLALGEVRETQYF. The full variable domain, its missing parts supplied by reference TRBV5-6 and TRBJ2-5, is DAGVTQSPTHLIKTRGQQVTLRCSPKSGHDTVSWYQQALGQGPQFIFQYYEEEERQRGNFPDRFSGHQFPNYSSELNVNALLLGDSALYLCASSLALGEVRETQYFGPGTRLLVL.

Concerning this clone itself: Other DNA variants within this sample encode the same CDR3. The rearrangement uses TRBV5-4 and TRBJ1-6; 8 nucleotides align to TRBD1. This CDR3 spans 14 amino acids. The trim removed 0 bases at V and 7 bases at J, leaving 0 bases unmatched. The germline gives CDR1 SGHNT, CDR2 YYREEE (reference sequence). DNA of the CDR3: TGTGCCAGCAGCTTGGGACAGGGGAATTCACCCCTCCACTTT. Protein product: CASSLGQGNSPLHF.

The V call is TRBV5-4, the J call TRBJ2-3; TRBD2 agrees at 12 bases. The CDR3 sequence is 16 residues long. CDR1 SGHNT and CDR2 YYREEE come from the germline V gene (reference sequence). Losses at the gene ends were 1 base for V and 8 bases for J; bases not matched to a gene: 8. CDR3 DNA sequence: TGTGCCAGCAGCTTGCCGCTAGCGGGGGGGAAGGGTACGCAGTATTTT. This translates into CASSLPLAGGKGTQYF.

The chain links TRBV6-6 to TRBJ2-7; the D gene is possibly TRBD1 (6 bases). The V end lost 6 bases, the J end lost 0 bases, and 15 bases lay between the germline ends. This CDR3 has 15 amino acids. Germline assignment: CDR1 MNHNY and CDR2 SVGAGI (reference sequence). CDR3 bases: TGTGCCAGCAGGGGACACGGAGAAAGCTCCTACGAGCAGTACTTC. Encoded protein: CASRGHGESSYEQYF.

V usage is TRBV7-8 and J usage is TRBJ1-5, with D tentatively TRBD1 (6 bases). V gave up 5 bases and J gave up 6 bases, with 14 bases separating them. This CDR3 contains 14 residues. Germline CDR1 is SGHVS and CDR2 is FQNEAQ. The CDR3 loop reads CASSPQGWGQPQHF. The DNA for the CDR3 is TGTGCCAGCAGCCCCCAGGGGTGGGGTCAGCCCCAGCATTTT.